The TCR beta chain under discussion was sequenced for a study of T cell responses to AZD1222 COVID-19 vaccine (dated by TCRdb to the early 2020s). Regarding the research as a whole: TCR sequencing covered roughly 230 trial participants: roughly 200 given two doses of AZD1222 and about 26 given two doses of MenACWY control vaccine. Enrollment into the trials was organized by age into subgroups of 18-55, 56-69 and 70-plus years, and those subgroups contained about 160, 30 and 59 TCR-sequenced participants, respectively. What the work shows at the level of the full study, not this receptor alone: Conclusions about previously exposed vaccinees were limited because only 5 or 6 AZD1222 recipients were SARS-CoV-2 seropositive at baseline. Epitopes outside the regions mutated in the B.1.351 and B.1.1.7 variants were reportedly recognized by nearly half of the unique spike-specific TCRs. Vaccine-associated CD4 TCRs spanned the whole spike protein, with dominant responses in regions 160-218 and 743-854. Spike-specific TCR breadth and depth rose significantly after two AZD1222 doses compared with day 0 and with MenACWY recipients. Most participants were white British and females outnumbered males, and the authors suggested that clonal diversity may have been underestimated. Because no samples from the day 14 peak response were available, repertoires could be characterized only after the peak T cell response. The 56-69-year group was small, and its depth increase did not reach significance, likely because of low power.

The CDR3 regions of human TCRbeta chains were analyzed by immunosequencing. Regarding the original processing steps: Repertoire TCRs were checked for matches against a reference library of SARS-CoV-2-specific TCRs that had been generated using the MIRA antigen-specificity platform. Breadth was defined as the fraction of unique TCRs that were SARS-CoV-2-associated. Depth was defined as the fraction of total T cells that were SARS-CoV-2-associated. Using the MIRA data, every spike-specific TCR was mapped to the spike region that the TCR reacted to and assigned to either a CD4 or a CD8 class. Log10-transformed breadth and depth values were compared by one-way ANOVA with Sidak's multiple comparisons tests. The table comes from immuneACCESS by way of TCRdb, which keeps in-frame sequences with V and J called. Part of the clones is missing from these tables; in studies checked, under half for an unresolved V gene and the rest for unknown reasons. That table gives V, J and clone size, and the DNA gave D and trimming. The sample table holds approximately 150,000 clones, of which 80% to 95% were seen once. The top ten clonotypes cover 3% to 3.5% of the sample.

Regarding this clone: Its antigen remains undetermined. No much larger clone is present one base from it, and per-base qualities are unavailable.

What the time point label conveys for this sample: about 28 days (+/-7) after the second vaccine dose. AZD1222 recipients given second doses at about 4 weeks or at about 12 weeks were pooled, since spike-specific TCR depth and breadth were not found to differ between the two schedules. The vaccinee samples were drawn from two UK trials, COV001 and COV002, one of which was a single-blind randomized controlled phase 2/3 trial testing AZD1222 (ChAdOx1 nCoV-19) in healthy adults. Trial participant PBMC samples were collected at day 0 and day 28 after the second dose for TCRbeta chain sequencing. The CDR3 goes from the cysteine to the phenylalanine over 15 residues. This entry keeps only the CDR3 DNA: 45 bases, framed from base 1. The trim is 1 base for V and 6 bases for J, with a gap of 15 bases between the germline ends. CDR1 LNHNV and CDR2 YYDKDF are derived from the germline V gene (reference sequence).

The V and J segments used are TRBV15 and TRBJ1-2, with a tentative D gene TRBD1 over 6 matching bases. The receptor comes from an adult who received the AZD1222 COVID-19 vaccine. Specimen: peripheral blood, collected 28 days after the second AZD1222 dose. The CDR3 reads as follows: CATSRGQGPLNGYTF. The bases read TGTGCCACCAGCAGAGGGCAGGGGCCGTTGAATGGCTACACCTTC.